These 23 T cell receptor beta chains originate from one sample sequenced in a study of T cell clonality in common variable immunodeficiency. The table came from immunoSEQ multiplex PCR; TCRdb's copy has only in-frame clones and leaves some out. Altogether 57,000 or so clones were found in the sample, and no singletons occur. Sample: peripheral blood mononuclear cells. Every receptor here comes from a person between 18 and 75 years old in good health.

In its sample, this clone was seen many times. The DNA ends 3 residues before the CDR3 does, and the rest of the CDR3 is filled in from the germline J gene. This chain links TRBV18 with TRBJ2-1; D is undetermined. V shed 3 bases and J shed 3 bases, with 9 bases lying between them. The CDR3 loop spans 14 amino acids. Per the germline V gene, CDR1 is KGHSH and CDR2 is LQKENI. CDR3 bases read: TGTGCCAGCTCACCCCGAAGTAGCTACAATGAG. Amino acid sequence: CASSPRSSYNE. The full CDR3 protein reads CASSPRSSYNEQFF.

This clone has at least ten counts. The read ends 3 residues shy of where the CDR3 ends; the end is completed using the germline J gene. The rearrangement joins TRBV19 to TRBJ2-5, with unresolved D. Between the trimmed V and J ends, which lost 0 bases and 5 bases, there was a span of 13 bases. The CDR3 is 15 amino acids. Germline-derived CDR1 and CDR2 are LNHDA and SQIVND (reference sequence). CDR3 sequence: CASSIEASLRETQYF. The sequenced part of the CDR3 DNA is TGTGCCAGTAGTATAGAGGCGTCACTGCGGGAGACC.

This clone showed up many times. The read stops 3 residues short of the end of the CDR3; the missing end is completed from the germline J gene. The genes are TRBV19 and TRBJ2-2, with a weak D call TRBD2 (6 bases). The germline gives CDR1 LNHDA, CDR2 SQIVND (reference sequence). The length of the CDR3 is 16 residues. The germline V and J ends were trimmed by 0 bases and 2 bases, with 10 bases remaining between them. The CDR3 DNA, read in part, is TGTGCCAGTAGTATAGAGTCAGCGGGCAACACCGGGGAG. Translated: CASSIESAGNTGE. The CDR3 in full is CASSIESAGNTGELFF.

This clone was counted at least ten times. From the germline J gene comes the end of the CDR3, since the read stops 3 residues before it. The rearrangement uses TRBV5-4 and TRBJ1-1; 10 bases are a match to TRBD1. V lost 4 bases and J lost 5; bases outside the gene matches: 8. Germline CDR1 and CDR2: SGHNT and YYREEE (reference sequence). This CDR3 contains 15 residues. The part of the CDR3 DNA that was read is TGTGCCAGCAGCACCCGGGACAGGGGTGTTACTGAA. This translates into CASSTRDRGVTE. The entire CDR3 protein reads CASSTRDRGVTEAFF.

In its sample, this clone was seen many times. The missing CDR3 end, 3 residues past where the read stops, is filled in from the germline J gene. The chain has TRBV28 and TRBJ1-2; no clear D. Germline loops: CDR1 MDHEN, CDR2 SYDVKM. The CDR3 contains 14 residues. The CDR3 DNA, read in part, is TGTGCCAGCAGTTCAGCCGACCGGGTGAGGGGC. Translation: CASSSADRVRG. The full CDR3 reads CASSSADRVRGYTF.

This clone has ten or more counts. The read ends 3 residues early relative to the CDR3; the germline J gene fills the gap. The sample carries other DNA sequences with the same CDR3. The chain recombines TRBV18 with TRBJ1-1, with 8 bases fitting TRBD1. Germline-derived CDR1 and CDR2 are KGHSH and LQKENI. V lost 6 bases and J lost 0; bases outside the gene matches: 6. The CDR3 is made up of 15 amino acids. The CDR3 region is CASSPGQGMNTEAFF. The CDR3 DNA, read in part, is TGTGCCAGCTCGCCTGGACAGGGAATGAACACTGAA.

This clone was seen many times. The read ends 3 residues shy of where the CDR3 ends; the end is completed using the germline J gene. This sequence joins TRBV20-1 and TRBJ2-3, with 8 bases aligning to TRBD1. CDR1 and CDR2 from the germline V gene are DFQATT and SNEGSKA (reference sequence). The CDR3 is 14 amino acids. V lost 6 bases to trimming and J lost 2 bases; unmatched junction nucleotides: 7. This CDR3 reads CSALQGASTDTQYF. Partial CDR3 DNA: TGCAGTGCGCTTCAGGGGGCGTCCACAGATACG.

This clone was found many times. The sequence runs out 3 residues before the end of the CDR3; the remainder is reconstructed from the germline J gene. V usage is TRBV12-3 or TRBV12-4 and J usage is TRBJ2-6; D not resolved. V lost 8 bases and J 2 bases, leaving 4 bases between the germline ends. The CDR3 covers 12 residues. The part of the CDR3 DNA that was read is TGTGCCAGCGCGACTGGGGCCAACGTC. Translated: CASATGANV. The entire CDR3 sequence reads CASATGANVLTF.

This clone was counted many times. The sequenced fragment ends 3 residues before the CDR3 boundary, so the rest is inferred from the germline J gene. V gene TRBV6-1 combines with J gene TRBJ2-4; weak D call: TRBD2 (6 bases). Germline-derived CDR1 and CDR2 are MNHNS and SASEGT. CDR3 size: 18 residues. The V gene lost 1 base and the J gene lost 4 bases, with 20 bases spanning the gap. CDR3 sequence: CASSEVVWGVGLKNIQYF. Partial CDR3 DNA: TGTGCCAGCAGTGAAGTTGTTTGGGGGGTGGGGTTGAAAAACATT.

This clone was seen repeatedly, ten times or more. The sequence runs out 3 residues before the end of the CDR3; the remainder is reconstructed from the germline J gene. The rearrangement joins TRBV5-1 to TRBJ1-1, with 8 positions matching TRBD1. CDR3 size: 14 residues. J gave up 6 bases and V 4 bases, and 8 bases lay outside the gene matches. The germline V gene has CDR1 SGHRS and CDR2 YFSETQ. Partial CDR3 DNA: TGCGCCAGCAGCCCCGGGACAGGAGCCTCTGAA. This codes for CASSPGTGASE. In full, the CDR3 is CASSPGTGASEAFF.

This clone was seen repeatedly, ten times or more. Read coverage stops 3 residues before the CDR3 terminus; the germline J gene supplies the remainder. The J gene is TRBJ2-7, the V gene TRBV2; 8 nucleotides agree with TRBD1. CDR3 length equals 13 residues. Per germline, CDR1 SNHLY and CDR2 FYNNEI. The V gene end was trimmed by 6 bases and the J gene end by 3 bases; junction bases not matched to a gene: 4. CDR3 DNA (partial): TGTGCCAGCAGGGACAGGGCCCGCTACGAG. Residues: CASRDRARYE. The whole CDR3 protein is CASRDRARYEQYF.

This clone was detected ten times or more. CDR3 loop: CSAREGASQETQYF. The DNA read from the CDR3 is TGCAGTGCTAGAGAGGGGGCCTCCCAAGAGACC. The V gene is TRBV20-1, the J gene TRBJ2-5, with a weak D call TRBD1 (6 bases). The read finishes 3 residues shy of the CDR3 end, and the germline J gene is used to complete it. Trimming took 0 bases from V and 1 from J, leaving 9 bases between them. CDR3 length: 14 amino acids. From germline, CDR1 is DFQATT and CDR2 SNEGSKA (reference sequence).

Many counts were recorded for this clone. Read sequence stops 3 residues before the CDR3 end, and the germline J gene provides the missing end. This chain connects TRBV12-3 or TRBV12-4 to TRBJ2-1; 8 positions agree with TRBD2. The CDR3 is made up of 14 amino acids. The V gene end was trimmed by 6 bases and the J gene end by 9 bases; junction bases not matched to a gene: 10. The covered CDR3 bases are TGTGCCAGCAGACCGGGACTAGGGGCACCTGAG. As protein: CASRPGLGAPE. The CDR3 reads in full as CASRPGLGAPEQFF.

This clone appeared many times. Read data end 3 residues before the CDR3 end; the end is taken from the germline J gene. The chain uses TRBV29-1 and TRBJ2-5; D is perhaps TRBD2 (5 bases). The CDR3 runs 14 residues. Germline lookup yields CDR1 SQVTM and CDR2 ANQGSEA. Trimming took off 2 bases at V and 5 bases at J, with 15 bases between the two ends. CDR3 sequence: CSVEWTAGKETQYF. The CDR3 DNA, read in part, is TGCAGCGTTGAATGGACGGCGGGTAAGGAGACC.

This clone was seen only a few times. Read data end 3 residues before the CDR3 end; the end is taken from the germline J gene. The rearrangement uses TRBV18 and TRBJ2-3; 9 nucleotides agree with TRBD1. The V gene end was trimmed by 2 bases and the J gene end by 6 bases; junction bases not matched to a gene: 6. The CDR3 loop spans 15 amino acids. Germline values: CDR1 KGHSH, CDR2 LQKENI. Incomplete CDR3 DNA: TGTGCCAGCTCACCAAGCGGACAGGGGTTGGATACG. This gives the protein CASSPSGQGLDT. The CDR3 in full is CASSPSGQGLDTQYF.

This clone was detected ten times or more. The sequenced fragment ends 3 residues before the CDR3 boundary, so the rest is inferred from the germline J gene. The chain carries TRBV6-1 and TRBJ2-7; D might be TRBD1 (6 bases). The CDR3 runs to 15 residues. Germline V gene lookup returns CDR1 MNHNS and CDR2 SASEGT. Trimming left V 2 bases short and J 1 base short, with 12 bases between. CDR3 amino acids: CASSEKQGRSYEQYF. The part of the CDR3 DNA that was read is TGTGCCAGCAGTGAAAAACAGGGTAGATCCTACGAG.

This clone was recorded at least ten times. Compared with germline, one end of the junction differs, possibly owing to a read error. The sequenced fragment ends 3 residues before the CDR3 boundary, so the rest is inferred from the germline J gene. The gene calls are TRBV4-2 and TRBJ1-2; D gene uncertain. This CDR3 is built from 13 residues. CDR1 and CDR2 from the germline V gene are LGHNA and YNFKEQ. The CDR3 here is CASSQDLSDGYTF. The part of the CDR3 DNA that was read is TGCGCCAGCAGCCAAGATCTATCCGATGGC.

This clone was counted at least ten times. Sequencing ends 3 residues short of the CDR3 end; the germline J gene provides the rest. This chain links TRBV24-1 with TRBJ2-5; TRBD2 matches 7 bases. The junction had 3 bases not matched to a gene; V was cut back by 2 bases and J by 4 bases. CDR3 size: 14 residues. The germline gives CDR1 KGHDR, CDR2 SFDVKD. CDR3 sequence reads: CATSDSVAGETQYF. The part of the CDR3 DNA that was read is TGTGCCACCAGTGATTCCGTAGCGGGAGAGACC.

Many counts were recorded for this clone. The read finishes 3 residues shy of the CDR3 end, and the germline J gene is used to complete it. J is TRBJ2-1 and V is TRBV6-1; D might be TRBD2 (6 bases). Trimming cost V 3 bases and J 4 bases, with 10 bases left between them. The CDR3 totals 14 residues. Germline V CDR1 and CDR2: MNHNS, SASEGT. CDR3 residues: CASSDRDLYNEQFF. Incomplete CDR3 DNA: TGTGCCAGCAGTGACCGGGACTTGTACAATGAG.

This clone was counted at least ten times. The CDR3 extends 3 residues past the end of the read, so its final part is completed from the germline J gene. The rearrangement joins TRBV5-1 to TRBJ1-1, with 7 bases lining up with TRBD1. The junction had 9 bases not matched to a gene; V was cut back by 3 bases and J by 4 bases. The CDR3 is 15 residues long. CDR1 SGHRS and CDR2 YFSETQ come from the germline V gene. CDR3 protein: CASSSQGGEVTEAFF. Incomplete CDR3 DNA: TGCGCCAGCAGCTCACAAGGGGGCGAGGTCACTGAA.

This clone has ten or more counts. The CDR3 end lies 3 residues beyond the end of the read and is filled in from the germline J gene. The V call is TRBV6-2 or TRBV6-3, the J call TRBJ2-1; TRBD2 matches 12 bases. The CDR3 runs 16 residues. The V segment lost 6 bases and the J segment 4 bases; nucleotides outside the gene matches: 7. Per the germline V gene, CDR1 is MNHEY and CDR2 is SVGEGT. CDR3 sequence: CASRRLAGDYYNEQFF. The part of the CDR3 DNA that was read is TGTGCCAGCAGACGACTAGCGGGAGACTATTACAATGAG.

In its sample, this clone was seen many times. From the germline J gene comes the end of the CDR3, since the read stops 3 residues before it. This chain links TRBV6-2 or TRBV6-3 with TRBJ2-1, with TRBD1 matching 10 bases. CDR3 size: 13 residues. CDR1 is MNHEY and CDR2 is SVGEGT in the germline V gene. Trimming removed 6 bases from V and 9 bases from J; junction bases left unmatched: 5. CDR3 sequence reads: CASRETGGGEQFF. The DNA read from the CDR3 is TGTGCCAGCAGGGAGACAGGGGGCGGTGAG.

Concerning this clone: Read data end 3 residues before the CDR3 end; the end is taken from the germline J gene. The chain links TRBV6-1 to TRBJ2-7; TRBD2 aligns across 8 bases. This CDR3 comprises 15 residues. V shed 3 bases and J 4 bases; nucleotides not matched to a gene: 8. Germline V gene sequence: CDR1 MNHNS, CDR2 SASEGT. The CDR3 DNA, read in part, is TGTGCCAGCAGTGACTGGGGGGGACTAGATTACGAG. As protein: CASSDWGGLDYE. The whole CDR3 reads CASSDWGGLDYEQYF.